Here is one T cell receptor (beta chain) with its context. No antigen is known for it. No quality values exist for individual bases; no much larger clone is one base distant. The germline V gene (reference sequence) yields LGHDT for CDR1 and YNNKEL for CDR2. The CDR3 covers 14 residues, taking in both the cysteine and the phenylalanine. Left in the record is the CDR3 DNA by itself, 42 bases read in frame from the first base. A distance of 16 bases separates the germline ends of V and J, which lose 4 bases and 7 bases respectively. The immunoSEQ Assay, a bias-controlled multiplex PCR, was used to amplify TCRbeta CDR3 regions from genomic DNA. The source study handled its data this way. The number of nucleated cells in each sample was estimated by amplification of reference gene primers within the assay. To quantify the absolute abundance of each unique TCRbeta CDR3 rearrangement, sequence reads were collapsed and filtered. For each sample, productive Simpson clonality was calculated as the square root of Simpson's diversity index across productive rearrangements. TCRdb carries this immuneACCESS record with in-frame sequences only. Its versions omit some clonotypes, under half of them owing to an unresolved V gene in the studies checked, with the rest unexplained. V and J calls and clone size are as listed in that table; D and trimming were resolved from the DNA. The sample includes about 74,000 clones, with 80% to 90% observed a single time. The ten top clones hold 36% of the sample.

The entry originates in a study of blood T cell repertoires in COVID-19 (dated by TCRdb to about 2020). Study-wide context: Samples covering the acute and convalescent phases of COVID-19 were provided by collaborators in the United States, Italy and Spain. The prospective study material was composed of cDNA or gDNA derived from T cells, B-cell-depleted T cells, or PBMCs. Subjects who had been exposed to COVID-19, were actively infected with it, or had recovered from it provided the deeply sampled blood TCRbeta repertoires that made up the dataset. The repertoires were released in a freely available public database intended as a resource for research on the immune response to SARS-CoV-2. Samples were obtained from the ongoing ImmuneRACE study (first 160 participants) and from about 1,300 subjects provided by 6 global collaborators. Nearly every sample came with metadata listing a de-identified subject ID, COVID-19 status, age in years and sex. HLA class I and class II types, where available, came from metadata supplied by the sample provider rather than from assay-based typing.

The study at large found these results: How much clinical and demographic metadata was included differed by source and by participant, and the metadata was provided uncurated.

The collaborating institutions used their own protocols to collect whole blood in K2EDTA tubes. For TCRbeta analysis, collaborators shipped samples in one of three forms: frozen whole blood, isolated PBMCs, or DNA extracted from either of those sample types. Sequencing was done on a sample of peripheral blood. In this chain, TRBV3-1 (or the pseudogene TRBV3-2) is recombined with TRBJ1-1; a tentative D match to TRBD1 spans 5 bases. This receptor was obtained from a man aged 65 to 79 with acute or convalescent COVID-19. The CDR3 protein sequence reads: CASSPDGGVGEAFF. The nucleotides are TGTGCCAGCAGCCCCGATGGGGGGGTCGGTGAAGCTTTCTTT.